This TCR beta chain comes out of a study of T cell repertoires in cytomegalovirus infection. Study overall: Indicated by public TCR beta signatures were CMV infection and matching HLA type.

Remarks on this clonotype: Its matching antigen is unknown.

The study, taken as a whole, reports: Clonotypes of TCR beta that were HLA-C-restricted and CMV-specific dominated the ex vivo response.

Trimming took 2 bases from V and 5 from J; bases not matched to a gene: 5. This CDR3 comprises 15 residues. Per the germline V gene, CDR1 is MNHEY and CDR2 is SMNVEV (reference sequence). One entry per CDR3 protein, called by TCRdb with MiXCR from the reads. The sample includes hundreds of thousands of distinct CDR3 sequences, roughly 43% seen only once; the top ten take 43%. The material sequenced was cultured PBMCs, taken from culture after CMV antigen stimulation. This receptor was taken from a human donor in good health (CMV status not recorded). Some clones in this sample may be carry-over from other donors' samples. The rearrangement uses TRBV27 and TRBJ2-3; TRBD2 matches 9 bases. DNA of the CDR3: TGTGCCAGCAGTTTACGGCGGGGGGGCCAAGATACGCAGTATTTT. Translated, it gives CASSLRRGGQDTQYF.